The subject of this entry is one T cell receptor beta chain. This entry is derived from a study of blood T cell repertoires in COVID-19. Turning to the study itself: T cells, B-cell-depleted T cells, or PBMCs supplied cDNA or gDNA.

Repertoires were generated with immunoSEQ multiplex PCR, while TCRdb's copy carries only in-frame clones and drops some. Among more than 200,000 clones listed, 89% were seen once. Germline-derived CDR1 and CDR2 are SGHAT and FQNNGV. This CDR3 spans 14 amino acids. V lost 3 bases, J lost 3 bases, and 11 bases lay in between. Participant age was roughly 18 to 95 years, and participants resided in roughly 25 US areas. Allocation to cohorts depended on clinical history reported by the participants. This chain connects TRBV11-2 to TRBJ2-5; D not certain. Sequencing was performed on PBMCs or T cells enriched from blood (not recorded which). The source of this sequence is a woman aged 25 to 39 with acute COVID-19. CDR3 nucleotides: TGTGCCAGCAGCTTCTCCAGCACTAAAGAGACCCAGTACTTC. It translates to CASSFSSTKETQYF.